The text below deals with one T cell receptor beta chain. Its antigen is unidentified. Germline assignment: CDR1 SGHRS and CDR2 YFSETQ. The germline V and J ends were trimmed by 1 base and 6 bases, with 11 bases remaining between them. The length of the CDR3 is 13 residues. Time point of the sample: persistent/refractory GD, antithyroid drugs over 5 years with positive TRAb. RNA extracted from PBMCs served as the sequencing template. From each patient, about 8.1 milliliters of peripheral blood was drawn and collected into an EDTA anticoagulant tube. The TCR beta library used iRepertoire HTBI primers with Arm-PCR amplification of CDR3. TCRdb processed the multiplex PCR reads anew with MiXCR; each CDR3 protein has one entry. The data show over 450,000 distinct CDR3 sequences, about a fifth seen once. The source of the sample is a study of regulatory T cells in long-lasting Graves disease. Broader study findings: Newly diagnosed patients had higher TCR diversity than persistent Graves' patients did. With persistent disease, TRBV28, TRBJ1-2 and TRBJ2-5 were the favored segments. The number of shared public clonotypes was higher in persistent patients (2,741) than new patients (966).

The sample was peripheral blood mononuclear cells (PBMCs), taken when the disease was refractory, from a patient treated with antithyroid drugs. The sequence was obtained from a female donor with Graves disease. This chain joins TRBV5-1 and TRBJ2-7; possibly TRBD2 for D (5 bases). CDR3 loop: CASSLRESAEQYF. The CDR3 region has the DNA TGCGCCAGCAGCTTGCGGGAAAGCGCCGAGCAGTACTTC.